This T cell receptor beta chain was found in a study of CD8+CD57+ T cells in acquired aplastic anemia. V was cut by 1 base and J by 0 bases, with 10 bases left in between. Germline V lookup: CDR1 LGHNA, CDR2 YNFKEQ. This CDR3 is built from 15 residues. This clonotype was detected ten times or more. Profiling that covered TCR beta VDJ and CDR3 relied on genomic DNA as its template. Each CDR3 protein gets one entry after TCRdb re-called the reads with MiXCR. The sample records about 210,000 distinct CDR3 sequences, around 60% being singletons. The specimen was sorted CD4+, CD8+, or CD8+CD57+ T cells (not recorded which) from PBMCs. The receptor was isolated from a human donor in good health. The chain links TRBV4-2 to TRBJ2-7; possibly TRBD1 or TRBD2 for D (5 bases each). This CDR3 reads CASSQVWGTSYEQYF. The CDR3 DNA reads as TGTGCCAGCAGCCAAGTCTGGGGGACCTCCTACGAGCAGTACTTC.